The present T cell receptor (beta chain) was sequenced within a study of molecular identifiers for immune sequencing clone quantification. Study background: Replicate experiments divided RNA from around 20,000 or 100,000 naive CD8 cells into five parts and sequenced four. The study's findings and limits: Clones above 20 RNA copies contained over 98% of effector molecules but under 1% of naive ones.

As concerns this clonotype: What it binds is unknown. A read error is possible here, since a much larger clone lies one base away.

From the PCR reads, TCRdb called clonotypes with MiXCR, one entry per CDR3 protein. Among approximately 590,000 distinct CDR3 sequences, 25% were seen once, and the ten largest hold about 0.84%. The CDR3 sequence is 14 residues long. The sample consisted of naive CD8+ T cells from blood, with Jurkat cell RNA spiked in. Subset indicated: FACS-sorted CD8+CD4-CCR7+CD45RA+ naive T cells. The sequence was collected from a human donor in good health. Some libraries in this study had Jurkat cell RNA spiked in. The V gene is TRBV12-3 or TRBV12-4, the J gene TRBJ1-1; 7 bases are a match to TRBD1. The CDR3 DNA reads TGTGACAGCTTCCCCTCGACAGGGAGCACTGAAGCTTTCTTT. Translating gives CDSFPSTGSTEAFF.